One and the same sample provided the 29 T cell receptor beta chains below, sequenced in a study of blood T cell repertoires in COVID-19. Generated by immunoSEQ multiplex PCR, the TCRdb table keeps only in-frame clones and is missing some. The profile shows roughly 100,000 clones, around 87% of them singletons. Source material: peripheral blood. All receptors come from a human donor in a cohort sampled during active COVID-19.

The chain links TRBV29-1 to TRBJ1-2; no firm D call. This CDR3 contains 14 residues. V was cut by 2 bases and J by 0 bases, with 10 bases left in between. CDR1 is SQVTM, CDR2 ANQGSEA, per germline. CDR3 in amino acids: CSVELGKANYGYTF. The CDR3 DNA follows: TGCAGCGTTGAACTCGGGAAAGCTAACTATGGCTACACCTTC.

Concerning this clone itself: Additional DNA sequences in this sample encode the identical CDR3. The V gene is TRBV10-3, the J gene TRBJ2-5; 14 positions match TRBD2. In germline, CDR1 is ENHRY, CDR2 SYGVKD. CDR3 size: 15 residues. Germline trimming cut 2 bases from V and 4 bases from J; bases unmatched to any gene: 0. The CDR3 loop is CAISEGLAGGETQYF. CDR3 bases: TGTGCCATCAGTGAGGGACTAGCGGGAGGAGAGACCCAGTACTTC.

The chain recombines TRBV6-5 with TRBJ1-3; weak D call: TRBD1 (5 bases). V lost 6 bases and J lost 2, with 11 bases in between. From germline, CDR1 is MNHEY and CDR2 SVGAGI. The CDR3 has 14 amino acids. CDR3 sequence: CASRGGAAGNTIYF. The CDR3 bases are TGTGCCAGCAGGGGGGGAGCCGCTGGAAACACCATATATTTT.

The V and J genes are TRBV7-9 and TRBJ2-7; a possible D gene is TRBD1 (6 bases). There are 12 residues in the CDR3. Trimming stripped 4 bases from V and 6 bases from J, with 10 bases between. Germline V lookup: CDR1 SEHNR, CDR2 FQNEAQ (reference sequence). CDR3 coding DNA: TGTGCCAGCAGCTCTACAGGGTTCGAGCAGTACTTC. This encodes CASSSTGFEQYF.

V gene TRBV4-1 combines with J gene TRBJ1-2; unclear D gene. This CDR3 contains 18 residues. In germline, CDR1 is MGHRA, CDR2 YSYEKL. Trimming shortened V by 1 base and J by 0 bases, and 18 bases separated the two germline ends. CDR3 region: CASSQGRVTHLANYGYTF. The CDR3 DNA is TGCGCCAGCAGCCAAGGACGTGTGACACACTTAGCTAACTATGGCTACACCTTC.

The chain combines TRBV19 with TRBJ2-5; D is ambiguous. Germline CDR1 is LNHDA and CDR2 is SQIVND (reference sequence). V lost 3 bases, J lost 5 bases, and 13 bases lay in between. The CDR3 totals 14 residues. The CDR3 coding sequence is TGTGCCAGTAGTATGCTTTTATCGAGGGAGACCCAGTACTTC. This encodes CASSMLLSRETQYF.

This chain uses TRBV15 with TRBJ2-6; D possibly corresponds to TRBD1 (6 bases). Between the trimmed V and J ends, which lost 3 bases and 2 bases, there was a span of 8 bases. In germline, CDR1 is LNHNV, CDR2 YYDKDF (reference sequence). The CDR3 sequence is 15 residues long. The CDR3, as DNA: TGTGCCACCAGCAGTACAGGGACTGGGGCCAACGTCCTGACTTTC. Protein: CATSSTGTGANVLTF.

The CDR3: CASSPGQSNSYEQYF. Here the CDR3 DNA reads TGTGCCAGCAGCCCGGGACAGTCCAACTCCTACGAGCAGTACTTC. The chain joins TRBV4-2 to TRBJ2-7, with 7 bases that match TRBD1. Germline-derived CDR1 and CDR2 are LGHNA and YNFKEQ. The trim removed 4 bases at V and 0 bases at J, leaving 6 bases unmatched. The CDR3 consists of 15 residues.

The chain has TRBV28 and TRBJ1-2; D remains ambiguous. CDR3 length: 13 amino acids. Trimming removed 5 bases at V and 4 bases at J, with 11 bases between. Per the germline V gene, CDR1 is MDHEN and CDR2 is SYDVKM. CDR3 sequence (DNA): TGTGCCAGCAGTAAGTTGGGCAGCTATGGCTACACCTTC. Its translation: CASSKLGSYGYTF.

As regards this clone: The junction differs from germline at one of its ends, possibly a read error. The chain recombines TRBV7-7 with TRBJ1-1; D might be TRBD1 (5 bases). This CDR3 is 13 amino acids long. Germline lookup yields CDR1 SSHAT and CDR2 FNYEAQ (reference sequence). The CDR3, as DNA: TGTGCTAGCAGCTGGGGCCCGGACACTGAAGCTTTCTTT. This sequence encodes CASSWGPDTEAFF.

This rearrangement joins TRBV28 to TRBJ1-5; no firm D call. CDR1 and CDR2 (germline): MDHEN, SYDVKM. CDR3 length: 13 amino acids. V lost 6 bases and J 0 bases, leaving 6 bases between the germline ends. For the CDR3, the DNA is TGTGCCAGCAGAACAGATAGCAATCAGCCCCAGCATTTT. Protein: CASRTDSNQPQHF.

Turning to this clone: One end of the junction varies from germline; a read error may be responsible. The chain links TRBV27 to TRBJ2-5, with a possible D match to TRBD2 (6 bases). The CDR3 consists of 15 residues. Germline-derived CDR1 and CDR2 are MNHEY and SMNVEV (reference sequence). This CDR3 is CASSSRRGIQESQYF. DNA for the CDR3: TGTGCCAGCAGTTCCCGGCGGGGCATACAAGAGAGCCAGTACTTC.

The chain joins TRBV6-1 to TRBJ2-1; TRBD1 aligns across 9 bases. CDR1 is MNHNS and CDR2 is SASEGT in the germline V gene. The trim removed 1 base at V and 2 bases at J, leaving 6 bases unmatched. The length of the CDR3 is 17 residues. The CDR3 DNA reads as TGTGCCAGCAGTGAAGGGCTGGACAGGGGTACCTACAATGAGCAGTTCTTC. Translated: CASSEGLDRGTYNEQFF.

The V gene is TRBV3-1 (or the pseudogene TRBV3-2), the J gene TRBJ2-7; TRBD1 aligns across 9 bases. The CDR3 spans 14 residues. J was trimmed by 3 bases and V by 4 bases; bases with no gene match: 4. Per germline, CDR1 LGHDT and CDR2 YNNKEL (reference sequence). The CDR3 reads CASSLGQGNYEQYF. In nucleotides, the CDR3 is TGTGCCAGCAGCCTAGGACAGGGGAACTACGAGCAGTACTTC.

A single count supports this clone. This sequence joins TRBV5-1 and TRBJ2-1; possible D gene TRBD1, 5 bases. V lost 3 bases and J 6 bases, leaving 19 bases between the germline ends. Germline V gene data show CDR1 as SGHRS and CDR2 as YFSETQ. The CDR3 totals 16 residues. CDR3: CASSSRVVSEINEQFF. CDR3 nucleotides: TGCGCCAGCAGCTCCAGGGTGGTTAGTGAAATCAATGAGCAGTTCTTC.

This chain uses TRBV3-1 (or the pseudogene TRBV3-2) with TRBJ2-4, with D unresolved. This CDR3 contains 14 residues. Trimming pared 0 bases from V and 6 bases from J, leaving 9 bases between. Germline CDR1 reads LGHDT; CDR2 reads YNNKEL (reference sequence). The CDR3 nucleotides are TGTGCCAGCAGCCAAGATCGTCTCTCAAACATTCAGTACTTC. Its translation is CASSQDRLSNIQYF.

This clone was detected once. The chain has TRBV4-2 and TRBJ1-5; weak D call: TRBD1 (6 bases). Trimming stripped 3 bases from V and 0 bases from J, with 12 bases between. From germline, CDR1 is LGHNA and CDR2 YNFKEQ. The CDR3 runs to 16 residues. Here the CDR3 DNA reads TGTGCCAGCAGCCAGGAAAGGACAGATAGCAATCAGCCCCAGCATTTT. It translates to CASSQERTDSNQPQHF.

CDR3 DNA: TGTGCCAGTCAGCCGCCGGGAATGACGAACACCGGGGAGCTGTTTTTT. Translating it yields CASQPPGMTNTGELFF. The gene calls are TRBV28 and TRBJ2-2; possibly TRBD2 for D (5 bases). There are 16 residues in the CDR3. Trimming cost V 9 bases and J 0 bases, with 17 bases left between them. From germline, CDR1 is MDHEN and CDR2 SYDVKM.

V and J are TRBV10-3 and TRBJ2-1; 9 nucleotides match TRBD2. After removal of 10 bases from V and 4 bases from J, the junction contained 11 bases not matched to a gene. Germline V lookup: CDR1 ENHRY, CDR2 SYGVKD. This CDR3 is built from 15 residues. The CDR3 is CATRGGRAGYNEQFF. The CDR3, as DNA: TGTGCCACCAGGGGCGGGAGGGCCGGGTACAATGAGCAGTTCTTC.

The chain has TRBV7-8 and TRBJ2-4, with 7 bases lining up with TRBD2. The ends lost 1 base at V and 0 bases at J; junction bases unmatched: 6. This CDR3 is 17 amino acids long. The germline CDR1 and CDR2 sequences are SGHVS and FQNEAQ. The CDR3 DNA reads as TGTGCCAGCAGCTTAGAGGTACTAGCGAGAGCCAAAAACATTCAGTACTTC. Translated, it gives CASSLEVLARAKNIQYF.

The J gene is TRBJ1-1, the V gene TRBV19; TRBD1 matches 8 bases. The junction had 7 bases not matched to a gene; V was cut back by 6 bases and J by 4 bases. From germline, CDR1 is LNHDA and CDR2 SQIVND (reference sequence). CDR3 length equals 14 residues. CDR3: CASSRTGSVTEAFF. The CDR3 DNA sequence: TGTGCCAGTAGCCGGACAGGGTCAGTCACTGAAGCTTTCTTT.

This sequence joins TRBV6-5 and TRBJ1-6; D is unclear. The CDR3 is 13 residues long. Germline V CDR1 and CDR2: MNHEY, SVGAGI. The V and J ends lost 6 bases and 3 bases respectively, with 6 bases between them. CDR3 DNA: TGTGCCAGCAGAGAGTACTATAATTCACCCCTCCACTTT. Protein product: CASREYYNSPLHF.

DNA of the CDR3: TGTGCCAGCAGCTTAGCGACGGGGGGCACAGATACGCAGTATTTT. This encodes CASSLATGGTDTQYF. The V gene is TRBV7-9, the J gene TRBJ2-3, with D perhaps matching TRBD2 (6 bases). Germline-derived CDR1 and CDR2 are SEHNR and FQNEAQ (reference sequence). This CDR3 has 15 amino acids. V was clipped by 0 bases and J by 1 base, with 8 bases between them.

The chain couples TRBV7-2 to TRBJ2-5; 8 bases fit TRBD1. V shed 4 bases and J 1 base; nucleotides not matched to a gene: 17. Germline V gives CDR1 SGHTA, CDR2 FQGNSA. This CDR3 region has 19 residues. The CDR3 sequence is CASSWKTGTGSPLQETQYF. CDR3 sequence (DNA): TGTGCCAGCAGCTGGAAAACCGGGACAGGATCACCCCTCCAAGAGACCCAGTACTTC.

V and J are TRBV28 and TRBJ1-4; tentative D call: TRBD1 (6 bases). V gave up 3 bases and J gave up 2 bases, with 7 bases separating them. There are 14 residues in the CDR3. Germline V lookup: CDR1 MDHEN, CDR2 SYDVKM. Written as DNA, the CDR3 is TGTGCCAGCAGTTTCGGACAGACTAATGAAAAACTGTTTTTT. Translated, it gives CASSFGQTNEKLFF.

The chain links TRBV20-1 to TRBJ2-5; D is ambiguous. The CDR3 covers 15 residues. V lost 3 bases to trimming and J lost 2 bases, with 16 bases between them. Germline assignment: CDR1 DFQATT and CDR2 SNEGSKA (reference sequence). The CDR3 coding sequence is TGCAGTGCTAGTAAGACTGGAAGTTCACAAGAGACCCAGTACTTC. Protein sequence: CSASKTGSSQETQYF.

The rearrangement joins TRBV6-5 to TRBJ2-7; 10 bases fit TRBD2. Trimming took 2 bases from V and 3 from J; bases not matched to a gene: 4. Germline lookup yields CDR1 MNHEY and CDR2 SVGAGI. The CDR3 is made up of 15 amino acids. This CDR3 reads CASSYTWTSGYEQYF. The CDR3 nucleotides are TGTGCCAGCAGTTACACCTGGACTAGCGGCTACGAGCAGTACTTC.

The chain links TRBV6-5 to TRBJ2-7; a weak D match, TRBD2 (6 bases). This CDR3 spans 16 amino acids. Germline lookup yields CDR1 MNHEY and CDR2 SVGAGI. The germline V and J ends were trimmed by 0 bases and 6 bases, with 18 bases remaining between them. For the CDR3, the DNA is TGTGCCAGCAGTTACTCGATTCGAGCGGGTGCCCCCGAGCAGTACTTC. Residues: CASSYSIRAGAPEQYF.

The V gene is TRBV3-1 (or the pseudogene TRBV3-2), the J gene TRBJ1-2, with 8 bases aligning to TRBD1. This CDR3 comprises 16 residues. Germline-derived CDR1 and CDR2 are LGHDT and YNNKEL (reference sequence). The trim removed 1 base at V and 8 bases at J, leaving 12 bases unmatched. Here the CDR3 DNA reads TGTGCCAGCAGCCAAGCCCCGACAGGGGCCGTTCGAGGCTACACCTTC. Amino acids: CASSQAPTGAVRGYTF.